The 27 T cell receptor beta chains given below trace back to one sample, sequenced in a study of shared clonotypes between healthy human individuals. Data came from immunoSEQ multiplex PCR; TCRdb stores just in-frame clones and leaves some out. Of 2 million to 3 million clones in the sample, more than 90% were seen once. Sequencing was done on a sample of naive CD4+ T cells sorted from blood. The sample's subset: CD45RA+ positively selected. The receptors come from a man aged 18 to 30 in good health.

The rearrangement joins TRBV30 to TRBJ2-5; maybe TRBD2 (7 bases). The germline V and J ends were trimmed by 5 bases and 5 bases, with 15 bases remaining between them. Germline CDR1 is GTSNPN and CDR2 is SVGIG (reference sequence). The CDR3 is made up of 13 amino acids. The DNA for the CDR3 is TGTGCCTGGGCGGGGGCGGTAAGGGAGACCCAGTACTTC. It encodes CAWAGAVRETQYF.

This clone was observed a few times. The chain joins TRBV11-2 to TRBJ1-6; 8 positions match TRBD1. Per germline, CDR1 SGHAT and CDR2 FQNNGV. The CDR3 spans 14 residues. Trimming at V came to 6 bases and at J to 6 bases, leaving 4 bases not matched to a gene. As DNA, the CDR3 is TGTGCCAGCAGAGCGGACAGGGCTAATTCACCCCTCCACTTT. Translating gives CASRADRANSPLHF.

The rearrangement joins TRBV5-1 to TRBJ2-1; D is ambiguous. The CDR3 has 17 residues. V was shortened by 1 base and J by 0 bases, with 14 bases between the two germline ends. Germline CDR1 SGHRS, CDR2 YFSETQ. The CDR3 is CASSLRTGQLSYNEQFF. DNA of the CDR3: TGCGCCAGCAGCTTGAGGACCGGGCAGCTCTCCTACAATGAGCAGTTCTTC.

V is TRBV9 and J is TRBJ2-1; 14 positions match TRBD2. The germline CDR1 and CDR2 sequences are SGDLS and YYNGEE. Trimming cost V 4 bases and J 8 bases; bases outside gene matches: 8. This CDR3 is built from 16 residues. CDR3 DNA sequence: TGTGCCAGCAGCACTAGCGGACTAGCGGGGGGCCATGAGCAGTTCTTC. It yields the protein CASSTSGLAGGHEQFF.

This chain connects TRBV6-1 to TRBJ2-1, with TRBD1 identical over 9 bases. From germline, CDR1 is MNHNS and CDR2 SASEGT. There are 15 residues in the CDR3. V trimming: 5 bases; J trimming: 3 bases; junction bases outside the gene matches: 5. For the CDR3, the DNA is TGTGCCAGCAGTCCGGGACAGGGCGACTACAATGAGCAGTTCTTC. It translates to CASSPGQGDYNEQFF.

This rearrangement joins TRBV28 to TRBJ2-5; possibly TRBD2 for D (6 bases). This CDR3 region has 14 residues. Trimming pared 5 bases from V and 4 bases from J, leaving 14 bases between. The germline V gene has CDR1 MDHEN and CDR2 SYDVKM. The CDR3 DNA reads as TGTGCCAGCAGTCTAAGGGGAGGTACAGAGACCCAGTACTTC. Its translation: CASSLRGGTETQYF.

The chain combines TRBV7-9 with TRBJ2-7; 11 nucleotides align to TRBD1. Trimming at V came to 1 base and at J to 6 bases, leaving 2 bases not matched to a gene. CDR3 size: 14 residues. Per the germline V gene, CDR1 is SEHNR and CDR2 is FQNEAQ (reference sequence). The CDR3 here is CASSLGTGGVEQYF. CDR3 DNA: TGTGCCAGCAGCTTAGGGACAGGGGGCGTCGAGCAGTACTTC. Based on the CDR3 plus reference TRBV7-9 and TRBJ2-7, the full variable domain is DTGVSQNPRHKITKRGQNVTFRCDPISEHNRLYWYRQTLGQGPEFLTYFQNEAQLEKSRLLSDRFSAERPKGSFSTLEIQRTEQGDSAMYLCASSLGTGGVEQYFGPGTRLTVT.

This clone is a singleton in its sample. V and J are TRBV7-9 and TRBJ2-3, with D possibly matching TRBD1 (6 bases). Trimming took off 5 bases at V and 1 base at J, with 25 bases between the two ends. Germline V lookup: CDR1 SEHNR, CDR2 FQNEAQ (reference sequence). The CDR3 sequence is 19 residues long. In DNA form, the CDR3 reads TGTGCCAGCAGCCGAGGGTGGCAGGGGAATGTCGCTGGCACAGATACGCAGTATTTT. This translates into CASSRGWQGNVAGTDTQYF.

V is TRBV19 and J is TRBJ2-7; D may be TRBD2 (6 bases). V lost 10 bases to trimming and J lost 0 bases, with 13 bases between them. CDR1 and CDR2 from the germline V gene are LNHDA and SQIVND (reference sequence). This CDR3 has 13 amino acids. The CDR3 loop is CANPGESSYEQYF. The CDR3 DNA reads as TGTGCCAACCCGGGAGAGAGCTCCTACGAGCAGTACTTC. The full variable domain, rest sourced from reference TRBV19 and TRBJ2-7, is DGGITQSPKYLFRKEGQNVTLSCEQNLNHDAMYWYRQDPGQGLRLIYYSQIVNDFQKGDIAEGYSVSREKKESFPLTVTSAQKNPTAFYLCANPGESSYEQYFGPGTRLTVT.

This sequence joins TRBV19 and TRBJ2-2; the D call may be TRBD1 or TRBD2 (5 bases each). V gave up 5 bases and J gave up 4 bases, with 14 bases separating them. In germline, CDR1 is LNHDA, CDR2 SQIVND (reference sequence). This CDR3 comprises 15 residues. The CDR3 DNA reads TGTGCCAGTAGTGAGGGCAGGGTTTTCACCGGGGAGCTGTTTTTT. Amino acid sequence: CASSEGRVFTGELFF.

V usage is TRBV21-1 and J usage is TRBJ1-2; the DNA was not used to check the table's D call, TRBD1. TRBV21-1 is assigned pseudogene status. The CDR3 covers 14 residues. CDR3 DNA sequence: TGTGCCAGCAGCAAGGCGACAGGAGAGAATGGCTACACCTTC. It is translated as CASSKATGENGYTF.

The V gene is TRBV7-8, the J gene TRBJ2-1; tentatively, D is TRBD2 (6 bases). This CDR3 contains 17 residues. The V end was cut by 7 bases, the J end by 6 bases, with 25 bases between. Germline loops: CDR1 SGHVS, CDR2 FQNEAQ. The CDR3 nucleotides are TGTGCCAGCACCCTTAGGTTAGCGGCTCCCGCCGGCAATGAGCAGTTCTTC. Its protein is CASTLRLAAPAGNEQFF.

The rearrangement links TRBV4-1 to TRBJ2-7; D is perhaps TRBD1 or TRBD2 (5 bases each). With 4 bases removed from V and 3 bases from J, the gap between germline ends came to 10 bases. In germline, CDR1 is MGHRA, CDR2 YSYEKL. CDR3 length: 13 residues. DNA for the CDR3: TGCGCCAGCAGCCGTAAGGGGAGCTACGAGCAGTACTTC. This translates into CASSRKGSYEQYF.

Of note for this clone: The sample holds other DNA sequences that translate to the same CDR3. The chain carries TRBV9 and TRBJ2-3, with D unresolved. The CDR3 loop spans 14 amino acids. Trimming took 0 bases from V and 3 from J, leaving 8 bases between them. Germline V lookup: CDR1 SGDLS, CDR2 YYNGEE. The CDR3 is CASSVEARTDTQYF. Here the CDR3 DNA reads TGTGCCAGCAGCGTAGAGGCTAGAACAGATACGCAGTATTTT.

The rearrangement uses TRBV18 and TRBJ1-2, with D perhaps matching TRBD1 (6 bases). CDR3 length: 15 residues. V was shortened by 4 bases and J by 8 bases, with 20 bases between the two germline ends. The germline V gene has CDR1 KGHSH and CDR2 LQKENI. In nucleotides, the CDR3 is TGTGCCAGCTCACTGTTCCGGGAACAGGGATCCGGCTACACCTTC. It codes for CASSLFREQGSGYTF. Looking up the rest from reference TRBV18 and TRBJ1-2 gives the full variable domain: NAGVMQNPRHLVRRRGQEARLRCSPMKGHSHVYWYRQLPEEGLKFMVYLQKENIIDESGMPKERFSAEFPKEGPSILRIQQVVRGDSAAYFCASSLFREQGSGYTFGSGTRLTVV.

J is TRBJ1-4 and V is TRBV11-1, with a weak D call TRBD1 (5 bases). This CDR3 has 16 amino acids. CDR1 and CDR2 from the germline V gene are SGHAT and FQDESV (reference sequence). Between the trimmed V and J ends, which lost 3 bases and 0 bases, there was a span of 11 bases. CDR3 DNA: TGTGCCAGCAGCTTGGGGGAAAAGACAACTAATGAAAAACTGTTTTTT. Translating it yields CASSLGEKTTNEKLFF.

This clone was seen only once. The chain combines TRBV11-2 with TRBJ2-7; 12 nucleotides match TRBD2. The CDR3 runs to 15 residues. Germline values: CDR1 SGHAT, CDR2 FQNNGV. J lost 4 bases, V lost 5 bases, and 6 bases had no gene match. The DNA for the CDR3 is TGTGCCAGCAGCCTATCTAGCGGGGGGGCATACGAGCAGTACTTC. Translated, it gives CASSLSSGGAYEQYF.

The gene calls are TRBV28 and TRBJ2-1, with D hard to call. This CDR3 region has 14 residues. Trimming removed 3 bases from V and 2 bases from J, with 8 bases in between. Germline V gene sequence: CDR1 MDHEN, CDR2 SYDVKM. CDR3 in DNA: TGTGCCAGCAGTTTGGACCGAACCTACAATGAGCAGTTCTTC. Encoded protein: CASSLDRTYNEQFF.

The chain carries TRBV30 and TRBJ2-1; 9 bases map to TRBD2. V was pared by 2 bases and J by 5 bases, with 4 bases of the junction left unmatched. Germline V gives CDR1 GTSNPN, CDR2 SVGIG (reference sequence). This CDR3 contains 14 residues. The CDR3 reads CAWSTAGGHNEQFF. CDR3 nucleotides: TGTGCCTGGAGTACAGCGGGGGGACACAATGAGCAGTTCTTC.

CDR3 amino acids: CASSLSGSLVEQYF. CDR3 DNA sequence: TGCGCCAGCAGCTTGTCGGGATCCCTAGTCGAGCAGTACTTC. This rearrangement joins TRBV5-1 to TRBJ2-7; the D gene is possibly TRBD2 (5 bases). Per germline, CDR1 SGHRS and CDR2 YFSETQ. The V and J ends lost 1 base and 6 bases respectively, with 14 bases between them. CDR3 length: 14 residues.

V is TRBV6-5 and J is TRBJ2-7; D may match TRBD1 or TRBD2 (5 bases each). V lost 7 bases to trimming and J lost 0 bases, with 16 bases between them. Germline CDR1 and CDR2: MNHEY and SVGAGI. CDR3 length: 15 amino acids. CDR3 in DNA: TGTGCCAGCACCTCTGGGGGAGCTTACTCCTACGAGCAGTACTTC. Its protein is CASTSGGAYSYEQYF.

The rearrangement joins TRBV5-6 to TRBJ1-6; tentatively, D is TRBD1 (6 bases). The germline V gene has CDR1 SGHDT and CDR2 YYEEEE. Trimming removed 2 bases from V and 3 bases from J, with 15 bases in between. The CDR3 is made up of 17 amino acids. The CDR3 nucleotides read TGTGCCAGCAGCTTAGGGGGAATGGTTTACTATAATTCACCCCTCCACTTT. Translated: CASSLGGMVYYNSPLHF. Supplemented by reference TRBV5-6 and TRBJ1-6, the full variable domain reads DAGVTQSPTHLIKTRGQQVTLRCSPKSGHDTVSWYQQALGQGPQFIFQYYEEEERQRGNFPDRFSGHQFPNYSSELNVNALLLGDSALYLCASSLGGMVYYNSPLHFGNGTRLTVT.

This clone has just one count. The V call is TRBV19, the J call TRBJ2-2; D is unresolved. This CDR3 has 15 residues. Trimming took 6 bases from V and 0 from J, leaving 11 bases between them. Germline assignment: CDR1 LNHDA and CDR2 SQIVND (reference sequence). The CDR3 here is CASRVADTNTGELFF. CDR3 DNA: TGTGCCAGTAGGGTAGCCGATACGAACACCGGGGAGCTGTTTTTT.

This chain connects TRBV29-1 to TRBJ2-4; 7 bases fit TRBD1. The germline V gene has CDR1 SQVTM and CDR2 ANQGSEA. Trimming took 3 bases from V and 3 from J; bases not matched to a gene: 8. The CDR3 spans 15 residues. The CDR3 protein is CSVEGARGNKNIQYF. For the CDR3, the DNA is TGCAGCGTTGAGGGGGCCAGGGGGAACAAAAACATTCAGTACTTC.

The chain recombines TRBV5-1 with TRBJ1-1, with D hard to call. The V end was cut by 4 bases, the J end by 1 base, with 11 bases between. The CDR3 spans 14 residues. The germline CDR1 and CDR2 sequences are SGHRS and YFSETQ. The CDR3 region is CASSPIGPNTEAFF. DNA for the CDR3: TGCGCCAGCAGCCCCATAGGCCCGAACACTGAAGCTTTCTTT.

The J gene is TRBJ2-5, the V gene TRBV5-1; the D is unclear. This CDR3 comprises 13 residues. V lost 2 bases to trimming and J lost 5 bases, with 10 bases between them. CDR1 is SGHRS, CDR2 YFSETQ, per germline. CDR3 amino acids: CASSFSGWETQYF. The CDR3 DNA sequence: TGCGCCAGCAGCTTTTCCGGATGGGAGACCCAGTACTTC.

CDR3 coding DNA: TGCGCCAGCAGCCAAGATTCGAATCAGGGGGCTTACAATGAGCAGTTCTTC. Residues: CASSQDSNQGAYNEQFF. The rearrangement uses TRBV4-3 and TRBJ2-1; the match to TRBD1 covers 8 bases. Germline V gene lookup returns CDR1 LGHNA and CDR2 YSLEER. Germline trimming cut 0 bases from V and 4 bases from J; bases unmatched to any gene: 8. The CDR3 covers 17 residues.